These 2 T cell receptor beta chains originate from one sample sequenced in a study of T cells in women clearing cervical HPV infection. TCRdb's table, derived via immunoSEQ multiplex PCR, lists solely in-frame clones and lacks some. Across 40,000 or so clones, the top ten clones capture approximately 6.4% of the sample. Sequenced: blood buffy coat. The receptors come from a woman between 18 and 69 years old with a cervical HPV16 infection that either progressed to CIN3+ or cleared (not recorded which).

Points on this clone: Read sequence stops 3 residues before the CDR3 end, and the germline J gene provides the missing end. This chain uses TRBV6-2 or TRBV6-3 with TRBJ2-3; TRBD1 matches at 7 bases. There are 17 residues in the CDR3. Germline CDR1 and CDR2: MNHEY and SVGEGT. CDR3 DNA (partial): TGTGCCAGCAGCGGAGGACAGGTTCATAGTTTCGATCAGCCG. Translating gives CASSGGQVHSFDQP. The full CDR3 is CASSGGQVHSFDQPQYF.

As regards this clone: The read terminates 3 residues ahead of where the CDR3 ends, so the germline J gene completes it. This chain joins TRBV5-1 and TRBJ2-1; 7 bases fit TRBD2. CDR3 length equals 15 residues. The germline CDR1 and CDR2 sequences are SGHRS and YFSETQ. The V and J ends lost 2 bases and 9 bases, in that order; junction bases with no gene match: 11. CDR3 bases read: TGCGCCAGCAGCTTAATTGGCGGGAGCGCTAGTGAG. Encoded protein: CASSLIGGSASE. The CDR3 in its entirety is CASSLIGGSASEQFF.